These 8 T cell receptor beta chains came from one sample sequenced in a study of blood T cell repertoires in COVID-19. TCRdb's copy holds only in-frame clones and misses some; the assay was immunoSEQ multiplex PCR. The data show approximately 290,000 clones, approximately 85% seen once. Sequencing was performed on peripheral blood. Receptor source: a human donor with COVID-19, enrolled during active disease. The donor label of this sample is uncertain.

The J gene is TRBJ1-5, the V gene TRBV19; TRBD1 aligns across 9 bases. The V segment lost 9 bases and the J segment 7 bases; nucleotides outside the gene matches: 10. The CDR3 consists of 14 residues. CDR1 is LNHDA and CDR2 is SQIVND in the germline V gene (reference sequence). CDR3 sequence reads: CASRKGQGYQPQHF. The CDR3 coding sequence is TGTGCCAGCCGAAAGGGACAGGGCTACCAGCCCCAGCATTTT.

V gene TRBV6-2 or TRBV6-3 combines with J gene TRBJ1-2, with 7 positions matching TRBD1. V lost 6 bases, J lost 2 bases, and 9 bases stayed unmatched. Germline lookup yields CDR1 MNHEY and CDR2 SVGEGT. This CDR3 contains 15 residues. Here the CDR3 DNA reads TGTGCCAGCAGCCTTAGACTACAGGGGAACTATGGCTACACCTTC. Protein product: CASSLRLQGNYGYTF.

This clone was seen a few times. This chain links TRBV6-5 with TRBJ1-6; D possibly corresponds to TRBD1 (5 bases). From germline, CDR1 is MNHEY and CDR2 SVGAGI. The CDR3 runs 15 residues. The V end was cut by 5 bases, the J end by 9 bases, with 17 bases between. CDR3 in amino acids: CASSPGSERGSPLHF. In DNA, the CDR3 is TGTGCCAGCAGTCCCGGATCCGAAAGGGGTTCACCCCTCCACTTT.

The genes are TRBV6-5 and TRBJ1-2, with 7 bases identical to TRBD1. Germline loops: CDR1 MNHEY, CDR2 SVGAGI. This CDR3 is 15 amino acids long. The V and J ends lost 7 bases and 8 bases, in that order; junction bases with no gene match: 16. DNA for the CDR3: TGTGCCAGCACGGGGCAAGGGGGCTCTTACGACGGCTACACCTTC. Translating gives CASTGQGGSYDGYTF.

The V call is TRBV28, the J call TRBJ2-3, with D tentatively TRBD1 (6 bases). The germline CDR1 and CDR2 sequences are MDHEN and SYDVKM. V lost 6 bases and J 4 bases, leaving 14 bases between the germline ends. The CDR3 spans 14 residues. The CDR3 spells CASRPQGYADTQYF. CDR3 in DNA: TGTGCCAGCAGGCCCCAGGGGTACGCAGATACGCAGTATTTT.

The chain links TRBV30 to TRBJ2-1, with TRBD2 matching over 10 bases. Germline lookup yields CDR1 GTSNPN and CDR2 SVGIG (reference sequence). The CDR3 length is 13 residues. V lost 7 bases, J lost 6 bases, and 6 bases stayed unmatched. CDR3 loop: CASGTSVGNEQFF. The CDR3 DNA is TGTGCCTCCGGGACTAGCGTAGGCAATGAGCAGTTCTTC.

This chain joins TRBV30 and TRBJ2-1; D is ambiguous. Germline V gene lookup returns CDR1 GTSNPN and CDR2 SVGIG (reference sequence). The CDR3 extends over 15 amino acids. The ends were cut back, 1 base at V and 7 bases at J, with 17 bases in the middle. The CDR3 region has the DNA TGTGCCTGGAGTGCACTCCTGAACAGTGGTAATGAGCAGTTCTTC. Encoded protein: CAWSALLNSGNEQFF.

The rearrangement links TRBV7-8 to TRBJ2-1, with D possibly TRBD2 on 5 matching bases. The CDR3 contains 12 residues. Germline CDR1 reads SGHVS; CDR2 reads FQNEAQ. The germline V and J ends were trimmed by 5 bases and 10 bases, with 12 bases remaining between them. For the CDR3, the DNA is TGTGCCAGCAGCCGGACTTTTCCGGAGCAGTTCTTC. Protein sequence: CASSRTFPEQFF.